These 20 T cell receptor beta chains originate from one sample sequenced in a study of T cells in Graves' hyperthyroidism and ophthalmopathy. Amplification yielded TCR beta CDR3 regions, with RNA transcripts as the source. A first-round RT-PCR of the TCR CDR3 used the HTBI primer set. TCRdb fed the multiplex PCR reads into MiXCR, producing one record per CDR3 protein. The table records some 500,000 distinct CDR3 sequences, approximately 24% of them present only once. The sequenced material came from blood. Receptor source: a woman in her thirties with Graves' ophthalmopathy.

This clonotype was seen ten or more times. The rearrangement links TRBV12-3 or TRBV12-4 to TRBJ1-1; D is unclear. CDR3 length: 14 residues. The V end was cut by 5 bases, the J end by 2 bases, with 12 bases between. CDR3 residues: CASSIRGLNTEAFF. The CDR3, as DNA: TGTGCCAGCAGTATCCGGGGTTTAAACACTGAAGCTTTCTTT.

This clonotype was picked up a small number of times. V gene TRBV6-5 combines with J gene TRBJ1-2; the D is unclear. V lost 3 bases, J lost 1 base, and 12 bases lay in between. This CDR3 region has 15 residues. Germline CDR1 MNHEY, CDR2 SVGAGI. CDR3 nucleotide sequence: TGTGCCAGCAGTTATTCCACCATCAATAACTATGGCTACACCTTC. Amino acid sequence: CASSYSTINNYGYTF.

This clonotype was recorded at least ten times. In DNA, the CDR3 is TGCGCCAGCAGCTTGCTCTCCAAGGCACGGGACGGATTACCGAACACCGGGGAGCTGTTTTTT. Residues: CASSLLSKARDGLPNTGELFF. This chain connects TRBV5-1 to TRBJ2-2, with D perhaps TRBD1 or TRBD2 (5 bases each). V was clipped by 1 base and J by 0 bases, with 25 bases between them. This CDR3 is built from 21 residues. CDR1 is SGHRS, CDR2 YFSETQ, per germline.

In this sample, this clonotype turned up many times. The chain recombines TRBV2 with TRBJ1-5; a possible D gene is TRBD1 (5 bases). CDR1 is SNHLY and CDR2 is FYNNEI in the germline V gene. V was shortened by 4 bases and J by 7 bases, with 11 bases between the two germline ends. The CDR3 runs 13 residues. The CDR3 reads CASSAGRYQPQHF. The CDR3 nucleotides read TGTGCCAGCAGTGCAGGGAGGTACCAGCCCCAGCATTTT. The full variable domain, rest sourced from reference TRBV2 and TRBJ1-5, is EPEVTQTPSHQVTQMGQEVILRCVPISNHLYFYWYRQILGQKVEFLVSFYNNEISEKSEIFDDQFSVERPDGSNFTLKIRSTKLEDSAMYFCASSAGRYQPQHFGDGTRLSIL.

The chain uses TRBV7-8 and TRBJ2-7; possible D gene TRBD2, 5 bases. The CDR3 consists of 15 residues. V gave up 1 base and J gave up 0 bases, with 10 bases separating them. Looked up from germline, CDR1 is SGHVS and CDR2 is FQNEAQ. The CDR3 DNA reads as TGTGCCAGCAGCTTAGGCGGGCGCAGCTCCTACGAGCAGTACTTC. Its protein product is CASSLGGRSSYEQYF. Using reference TRBV7-8 and TRBJ2-7 for the parts outside the CDR3, the full variable domain is GAGVSQSPRYKVAKRGQDVALRCDPISGHVSLFWYQQALGQGPEFLTYFQNEAQLDKSGLPSDRFFAERPEGSVSTLKIQRTQQEDSAVYLCASSLGGRSSYEQYFGPGTRLTVT.

This clonotype was seen many times. V gene TRBV29-1 combines with J gene TRBJ2-7; D is ambiguous. V was clipped by 4 bases and J by 2 bases, with 9 bases between them. The CDR3 length is 12 residues. In germline, CDR1 is SQVTM, CDR2 ANQGSEA. The CDR3 region has the DNA TGCAGCGTTGTCCTACAGACCTACGAGCAGTACTTC. Its protein is CSVVLQTYEQYF.

The rearrangement uses TRBV12-3 or TRBV12-4 and TRBJ1-1; D might be TRBD1 (5 bases). The CDR3 has 14 residues. With 5 bases removed from V and 5 bases from J, the gap between germline ends came to 15 bases. The CDR3 coding sequence is TGTGCCAGCAGTCGGACACGGGAGGTAACTGAAGCTTTCTTT. Translating gives CASSRTREVTEAFF.

V usage is TRBV30 and J usage is TRBJ2-7; 10 bases are a match to TRBD2. The CDR3 sequence is 13 residues long. Trimming at V came to 4 bases and at J to 6 bases, leaving 6 bases not matched to a gene. Germline-derived CDR1 and CDR2 are GTSNPN and SVGIG (reference sequence). The CDR3 sequence is CAWTRTSGVEQYF. CDR3 DNA sequence: TGTGCCTGGACGCGGACTAGCGGAGTCGAGCAGTACTTC.

This chain connects TRBV9 to TRBJ2-2; the D gene could be TRBD1 or TRBD2 (6 bases each). Trimming pared 1 base from V and 5 bases from J, leaving 18 bases between. The germline V gene encodes CDR1 SGDLS and CDR2 YYNGEE. The CDR3 spans 17 residues. The CDR3 DNA is TGTGCCAGCAGCGTACTATCGGGGGCTAGGGGGACCGGGGAGCTGTTTTTT. It encodes CASSVLSGARGTGELFF.

This clonotype was recorded at least ten times. V usage is TRBV7-6 and J usage is TRBJ2-7, with TRBD2 matching 10 bases. CDR3 length: 19 amino acids. Germline V lookup: CDR1 SGHVS, CDR2 FNYEAQ. V was pared by 1 base and J by 0 bases, with 12 bases of the junction left unmatched. The CDR3 protein is CASSLEASGGHRSSYEQYF. Written as DNA, the CDR3 is TGTGCCAGCAGCTTAGAGGCTAGCGGGGGACACAGGAGCTCCTACGAGCAGTACTTC.

This clonotype was seen repeatedly, ten times or more. V usage is TRBV11-2 and J usage is TRBJ1-3; TRBD1 aligns across 7 bases. The length of the CDR3 is 18 residues. The ends lost 4 bases at V and 0 bases at J; junction bases unmatched: 12. The germline V gene has CDR1 SGHAT and CDR2 FQNNGV. This CDR3 reads CASSYYRDRPSSGNTIYF. CDR3 DNA: TGTGCCAGCAGCTACTATAGGGACAGACCAAGCTCTGGAAACACCATATATTTT. The full variable domain, rest sourced from reference TRBV11-2 and TRBJ1-3, is EAGVAQSPRYKIIEKRQSVAFWCNPISGHATLYWYQQILGQGPKLLIQFQNNGVVDDSQLPKDRFSAERLKGVDSTLKIQPAKLEDSAVYLCASSYYRDRPSSGNTIYFGEGSWLTVV.

The V gene is TRBV6-1, the J gene TRBJ2-7, with 10 bases matching TRBD1. Germline V gene data show CDR1 as MNHNS and CDR2 as SASEGT. V trimming: 6 bases; J trimming: 6 bases; junction bases outside the gene matches: 11. There are 15 residues in the CDR3. The DNA for the CDR3 is TGTGCCAGCAGACCCCGGGACAGGGGTGTTTTCGAGCAGTACTTC. Protein product: CASRPRDRGVFEQYF.

This clonotype was picked up one time. The junction shows a germline mismatch at one end, possibly a read error. V gene TRBV2 combines with J gene TRBJ1-2; no clear D. CDR1 SNHLY and CDR2 FYNNEI come from the germline V gene. The CDR3 contains 14 residues. In DNA form, the CDR3 reads TGTGCCAGCATCGCGGGGATCTTAGGGAGAGGCTTCACCTTC. This codes for CASIAGILGRGFTF.

The sample holds many counts of this clonotype. The rearrangement uses TRBV7-9 and TRBJ2-7, with TRBD1 matching over 7 bases. Germline trimming cut 1 base from V and 2 bases from J; bases unmatched to any gene: 5. The CDR3 covers 15 residues. CDR1 is SEHNR, CDR2 FQNEAQ, per germline (reference sequence). The CDR3 DNA reads TGTGCCAGCAGCTTAGGTGCAGGGGGTACCTACGAGCAGTACTTC. Protein sequence: CASSLGAGGTYEQYF.

J is TRBJ1-2 and V is TRBV20-1, with D tentatively TRBD1 (6 bases). Deletions cut 0 bases from V and 5 bases from J, with 19 bases between. There are 16 residues in the CDR3. From germline, CDR1 is DFQATT and CDR2 SNEGSKA (reference sequence). The CDR3 loop is CSARETARGPSYGYTF. In DNA form, the CDR3 reads TGCAGTGCTAGAGAAACGGCGCGGGGGCCCAGTTATGGCTACACCTTC.

The table lists this clonotype with a few counts. V and J are TRBV10-3 and TRBJ2-5; D not certain. CDR1 and CDR2 (germline): ENHRY, SYGVKD. There are 13 residues in the CDR3. V gave up 2 bases and J gave up 5 bases, with 9 bases separating them. The CDR3 loop is CAISEGLGETQYF. The DNA of the CDR3 is TGTGCCATCAGTGAGGGCCTAGGTGAGACCCAGTACTTC.

The chain combines TRBV28 with TRBJ2-4; weak D call: TRBD2 (5 bases). There are 14 residues in the CDR3. Per the germline V gene, CDR1 is MDHEN and CDR2 is SYDVKM. The V gene lost 2 bases and the J gene lost 6 bases, with 11 bases spanning the gap. CDR3 residues: CASSLEAEGNIQYF. For the CDR3, the DNA is TGTGCCAGCAGTTTAGAGGCCGAGGGAAACATTCAGTACTTC.

This clonotype was observed at least ten times. This sequence joins TRBV6-1 and TRBJ1-1, with 8 bases aligning to TRBD1. The ends lost 6 bases at V and 4 bases at J; junction bases unmatched: 7. Germline CDR1 reads MNHNS; CDR2 reads SASEGT. The CDR3 loop spans 14 amino acids. CDR3 DNA: TGTGCCAGCAGGGAGGACAGGGAGAGCACTGAAGCTTTCTTT. As protein: CASREDRESTEAFF.

This clonotype has a count of ten or more. The chain carries TRBV7-2 and TRBJ1-1; no definite D call. CDR3 length equals 14 residues. CDR1 is SGHTA and CDR2 is FQGNSA in the germline V gene. The V and J ends lost 5 bases and 0 bases respectively, with 10 bases between them. For the CDR3, the DNA is TGTGCCAGCAGCCCCCGCTTGGTGAACACTGAAGCTTTCTTT. Its translation: CASSPRLVNTEAFF.

This chain links TRBV11-2 with TRBJ1-4; D perhaps matches TRBD1 (6 bases). V was cut by 5 bases and J by 8 bases, with 12 bases left in between. Germline V gene sequence: CDR1 SGHAT, CDR2 FQNNGV. The CDR3 extends over 13 amino acids. In DNA form, the CDR3 reads TGTGCCAGCAGCCGTTGGGGGGGCGAAAAACTGTTTTTT. Translation gives CASSRWGGEKLFF.